One TCR beta chain is described in this entry. One junction end disagrees with the germline gene, perhaps due to a read error. The data were taken from a study of control samples from healthy donors and cancer patients. Germline V gives CDR1 LNHDA, CDR2 SQIVND (reference sequence). This CDR3 is 14 amino acids long. Data came from immunoSEQ multiplex PCR; TCRdb stores just in-frame clones and leaves some out. The sample records approximately 89,000 clones, approximately 86% being singletons. Material: blood. The J gene is TRBJ1-1, the V gene TRBV19; D remains unclear. The receptor comes from a man aged 25 to 45 in good health. The DNA for the CDR3 is TGTGCCAGTAGTAGGGCCTCAGCGAACACTAAAGCTTTCTTT. Translation gives CASSRASANTKAFF.